These 10 T cell receptor delta chains share one sample of origin, sequenced in a study of Vδ1+ human thymocytes. Study-wide points: Thymic TRG and TRD repertoires appeared highly polyclonal, with Gaussian CDR3 length distributions.

The template was reverse-transcribed extracted RNA. The CDR3 regions were amplified by multiplex PCR from V-gene primers to a constant-region primer. TCRdb re-processed the multiplex PCR reads using CATT. The sample includes around 56,000 delta-chain clones, more than 12% of them seen just once. These receptors' antigens are unknown. Sequenced input: Vdelta1+ gamma-delta thymocytes from the thymus. This sample's subset: FACS-sorted CD3+ TCRalphabeta- TCRVdelta1+ TCRVdelta2- thymocytes. These receptors originate from a girl under three years old who had congenital heart surgery.

In its sample, this clone was seen a few times. The junction shows a germline mismatch at one end, possibly a read error. The J gene is TRDJ1, the V gene TRDV1, with D unclear. This CDR3 comprises 10 residues. Per germline, CDR1 TSWWSYY and CDR2 QGS. CDR3 in amino acids: CALGNERLIF. DNA for the CDR3: TGTGCCCTTGGGAACGAGAGACTCATCTTT.

This chain joins TRDV1 and TRDJ1; 8 bases align to TRDD3. In germline, CDR1 is TSWWSYY, CDR2 QGS. The CDR3 has 22 residues. V lost 4 bases, J lost 0 bases, and 25 bases stayed unmatched. CDR3 region: CALGATPPTWWWGMGYTDKLIF. In DNA, the CDR3 is TGTGCTCTTGGGGCTACCCCTCCTACTTGGTGGTGGGGGATGGGGTACACCGATAAACTCATCTTT.

This clone was counted between two and nine times. This chain uses TRDV1 with TRDJ1; 9 bases line up with TRDD3. V was pared by 1 base and J by 1 base, with 10 bases of the junction left unmatched. CDR3 length: 18 amino acids. Germline CDR1 is TSWWSYY and CDR2 is QGS. CDR3 sequence (DNA): TGTGCTCTTGGGGAACGTCGGGGTCTGGGGGATTCCACCGATAAACTCATCTTT. This sequence encodes CALGERRGLGDSTDKLIF.

The chain links TRDV1 to TRDJ1; 12 positions agree with TRDD3. The CDR3 has 19 residues. V gave up 3 bases and J gave up 0 bases; unmatched junction bases: 11. CDR1 and CDR2 (germline): TSWWSYY, QGS. Written as DNA, the CDR3 is TGTGCTCTTGGGGAGTTCCGGTACTGGGGGATACTCTACACCGATAAACTCATCTTT. Translated: CALGEFRYWGILYTDKLIF.

On this clone: The same CDR3 arises from other DNA sequences in this sample as well. V is TRAV29/DV5 and J is TRDJ1, with 13 positions matching TRDD3. Germline loops: CDR1 NSMFDY, CDR2 ISSIKDK. The CDR3 covers 19 residues. CDR3 DNA: TGTGCCGCCCCCTTCCTACTGGGGGATACGCAATCGGGGACCGATAAACTCATCTTT. It codes for CAAPFLLGDTQSGTDKLIF.

This clone was detected a few times. This chain connects TRDV1 to TRDJ1; no clear D gene. The germline V and J ends were trimmed by 0 bases and 0 bases, with 17 bases remaining between them. Looked up from germline, CDR1 is TSWWSYY and CDR2 is QGS. CDR3 length: 18 amino acids. CDR3 DNA sequence: TGTGCTCTTGGGGAACTAGAAGTACATCGACTAGACACCGATAAACTCATCTTT. Residues: CALGELEVHRLDTDKLIF.

This clone was seen ten or more times. This chain connects TRDV2 to TRDJ3; 7 positions match TRDD3. CDR3 size: 18 residues. Trimming cost V 3 bases and J 2 bases; bases outside gene matches: 9. Germline V gene lookup returns CDR1 GEAIGNYY and CDR2 EKD. The CDR3 coding sequence is TGTGCCTGTGACCTATACTGGGGCTATACCTGGGACACCCGACAGATGTTTTTC. Translated, it gives CACDLYWGYTWDTRQMFF.

This sequence joins TRDV1 and TRDJ1; D perhaps matches TRDD3 (8 bases). Germline CDR1 is TSWWSYY and CDR2 is QGS. Deletions cut 5 bases from V and 1 base from J, with 41 bases between. CDR3 size: 24 residues. CDR3: CALGSLGGFLRLRRLGDGTDKLIF. In DNA, the CDR3 is TGTGCTCTTGGGTCCCTCGGGGGATTCCTACGCCTCCGGAGGCTGGGGGACGGCACCGATAAACTCATCTTT.

The chain combines TRDV1 with TRDJ1, with D possibly being TRDD1 (5 bases). The V gene lost 2 bases and the J gene lost 4 bases, with 35 bases spanning the gap. The CDR3 consists of 22 residues. Germline lookup yields CDR1 TSWWSYY and CDR2 QGS. DNA of the CDR3: TGTGCTCTTGGGGAAGGAAATGAGCGTCCGGGAGTTCTTAGTGGGAGACACGATAAACTCATCTTT. Translating gives CALGEGNERPGVLSGRHDKLIF.

The table lists this clone with a few counts. This sequence joins TRDV1 and TRDJ1, with D unclear. The CDR3 runs to 13 residues. The germline V gene encodes CDR1 TSWWSYY and CDR2 QGS. Between the trimmed V and J ends, which lost 2 bases and 0 bases, there was a span of 4 bases. DNA for the CDR3: TGTGCTCTTGGGGAAGAAGACACCGATAAACTCATCTTT. Amino acid sequence: CALGEEDTDKLIF.